The rows below give T cell receptor beta chains drawn from one sample of a study of cytomegalovirus exposure and HLA in healthy donors. Repertoires were generated with immunoSEQ multiplex PCR, while TCRdb's copy carries only in-frame clones and drops some. The sample holds approximately 70,000 clones, approximately 74% seen once. The source material was PBMCs. The receptors shown here come from a woman in her twenties or thirties in good health and CMV-seropositive. CDR3s include the opening cysteine and the closing phenylalanine or tryptophan. Fields, in order: J gene, D gene, clone size, V gene, CDR3 DNA, CDR3 protein. D genes are given only for firm matches. The size of a clone is reported for some rows only, either as once, few or many, or as a class for expanded clones.

J: TRBJ1-3; D: NA; size: NA; V: TRBV6-5; DNA: TGTGCCAGCAGTTCGGCCCTCGGGAACACCATATATTTT; CDR3: CASSSALGNTIYF
J: TRBJ2-3; D: TRBD2; size: NA; V: TRBV29-1; DNA: TGCAGCGTTGGGACTAGCGCAGATACGCAGTATTTT; CDR3: CSVGTSADTQYF
J: TRBJ2-3; D: NA; size: few; V: TRBV30; DNA: TGTGCCTGGAGTCTTTTAGATACGCAGTATTTT; CDR3: CAWSLLDTQYF
J: TRBJ2-7; D: TRBD1; size: NA; V: TRBV27; DNA: TGTGCCAGCAGTCTAGACAGGGTAGCCTCCTACGAGCAGTACTTC; CDR3: CASSLDRVASYEQYF
J: TRBJ1-1; D: NA; size: once; V: TRBV19; DNA: TGTGCCAGTAGTATTGGACTGGGGAACACTGAAGCTTTCTTT; CDR3: CASSIGLGNTEAFF
J: TRBJ1-2; D: NA; size: NA; V: TRBV6-1; DNA: TGTGCCAGCAGTGAAATGACAGGCGGCTACACCTTC; CDR3: CASSEMTGGYTF
J: TRBJ1-1; D: NA; size: NA; V: TRBV29-1; DNA: TGCAGCGTTGAAGATCGGGGGGGTGGAACGGATGATGCTTTCTTT; CDR3: CSVEDRGGGTDDAFF
J: TRBJ2-1; D: NA; size: NA; V: TRBV29-1; DNA: TGCAGCGTTGTAGGTAGGCGGCGGGACCCTCTGAATGAGCAGTTCTTC; CDR3: CSVVGRRRDPLNEQFF
J: TRBJ1-1; D: TRBD1; size: NA; V: TRBV27; DNA: TGTGCCAGCAGAATCCCGGGACAGGTAACTGAAGCTTTCTTT; CDR3: CASRIPGQVTEAFF
J: TRBJ2-1; D: TRBD2; size: NA; V: TRBV25-1; DNA: TGTGCCAGCGCATCTAGCGGGAGGGCGGGTGAGCAGTTCTTC; CDR3: CASASSGRAGEQFF
J: TRBJ1-5; D: NA; size: NA; V: TRBV30; DNA: TGTGCCTGGAGCAAAAAACCCTCGACAGGCTATCGTAGCAATCAGCCCCAGCATTTT; CDR3: CAWSKKPSTGYRSNQPQHF
J: TRBJ2-1; D: NA; size: NA; V: TRBV7-3; DNA: TGTGCCAGCAGTCCCCCGACGGGAGAGCAGTTCTTC; CDR3: CASSPPTGEQFF
J: TRBJ1-2; D: NA; size: NA; V: TRBV28; DNA: TGTGCCAGCAGGGCCACCTCAAATGGTGGCTACACCTTC; CDR3: CASRATSNGGYTF
J: TRBJ1-1; D: NA; size: few; V: TRBV29-1; DNA: TGCAGCGTCCGACAGGCTGAAGCTTTCTTT; CDR3: CSVRQAEAFF
J: TRBJ2-7; D: TRBD2; size: NA; V: TRBV7-2; DNA: TGTGCCAGCAGCTTAGCCTCTAGCGGGAGACGGGTAAACGAGCAGTACTTC; CDR3: CASSLASSGRRVNEQYF
J: TRBJ1-1; D: NA; size: NA; V: TRBV6-1; DNA: TGTGCCAGCAGTCCCGGACCTGGGAGTAACACTGAAGCTTTCTTT; CDR3: CASSPGPGSNTEAFF
J: TRBJ1-1; D: NA; size: NA; V: TRBV7-8; DNA: TGTGCCAGCAGCTCACTCTCAGGGGTTACGAACACTGAAGCTTTCTTT; CDR3: CASSSLSGVTNTEAFF
J: TRBJ2-5; D: NA; size: NA; V: TRBV10-3; DNA: TGTGCCATCAGTGAGTCGGGCCCGGCGGAGACCCAGTACTTC; CDR3: CAISESGPAETQYF
J: TRBJ1-1; D: NA; size: NA; V: TRBV4-2; DNA: TGTGCCAGCAGCCAAGACGGTCAGGGATGGGCTGAAGCTTTCTTT; CDR3: CASSQDGQGWAEAFF
J: TRBJ1-5; D: NA; size: once; V: TRBV6-1; DNA: TGTGCCAGCATAACCACTGGTGGGCCCCAGCATTTT; CDR3: CASITTGGPQHF
J: TRBJ1-3; D: TRBD1; size: once; V: TRBV30; DNA: TGTGCCTGGAGTAAAAGACAGGGGGCGATCGGGGGAAACACCATATATTTT; CDR3: CAWSKRQGAIGGNTIYF
J: TRBJ1-4; D: TRBD1; size: NA; V: TRBV9; DNA: TGTGCCAGCAACCTGGGACAGACTAATGAAAAACTGTTTTTT; CDR3: CASNLGQTNEKLFF
J: TRBJ1-1; D: NA; size: NA; V: TRBV14; DNA: TGTGCCAGCAGCCAAGATAAAACAGGGTTAGCCACTGAAGCTTTCTTT; CDR3: CASSQDKTGLATEAFF
J: TRBJ2-7; D: TRBD1; size: NA; V: TRBV2; DNA: TGTGCCAGCCGCGGACAGGGGACTACCTACGAGCAGTACTTC; CDR3: CASRGQGTTYEQYF
J: TRBJ2-1; D: NA; size: few; V: TRBV5-6; DNA: TGTGCCAGCAGCTTGGCGAATGAGCAGTTCTTC; CDR3: CASSLANEQFF
J: TRBJ2-2; D: TRBD2; size: NA; V: TRBV5-5; DNA: TGTGCCAGCAGCGGTCCTAGCGGGAGAGTTTCCGGGGAGCTGTTTTTT; CDR3: CASSGPSGRVSGELFF
J: TRBJ1-4; D: NA; size: NA; V: TRBV18; DNA: TGTGCCAGCTCACCGAAGCGGGGGGGGAATGAAAAACTGTTTTTT; CDR3: CASSPKRGGNEKLFF
J: TRBJ1-2; D: TRBD1; size: NA; V: TRBV28; DNA: TGTGCCAGCAGTTTAACACAGGGGAACTATGGCTACACCTTC; CDR3: CASSLTQGNYGYTF
J: TRBJ1-1; D: NA; size: NA; V: TRBV4-2; DNA: TGTGCCAGCAGCCAAGTGGGGAGGGGTGAAGCTTTCTTT; CDR3: CASSQVGRGEAFF
J: TRBJ1-1; D: NA; size: NA; V: TRBV30; DNA: TGTGCCTGGAGTCGAGAGGCATCGAACACTGAAGCTTTCTTT; CDR3: CAWSREASNTEAFF
J: TRBJ1-5; D: TRBD1; size: once; V: TRBV4-1; DNA: TGCGCCAGCAGCCAAGATGCCGGGACAGGTGATCAGCCCCAGCATTTT; CDR3: CASSQDAGTGDQPQHF